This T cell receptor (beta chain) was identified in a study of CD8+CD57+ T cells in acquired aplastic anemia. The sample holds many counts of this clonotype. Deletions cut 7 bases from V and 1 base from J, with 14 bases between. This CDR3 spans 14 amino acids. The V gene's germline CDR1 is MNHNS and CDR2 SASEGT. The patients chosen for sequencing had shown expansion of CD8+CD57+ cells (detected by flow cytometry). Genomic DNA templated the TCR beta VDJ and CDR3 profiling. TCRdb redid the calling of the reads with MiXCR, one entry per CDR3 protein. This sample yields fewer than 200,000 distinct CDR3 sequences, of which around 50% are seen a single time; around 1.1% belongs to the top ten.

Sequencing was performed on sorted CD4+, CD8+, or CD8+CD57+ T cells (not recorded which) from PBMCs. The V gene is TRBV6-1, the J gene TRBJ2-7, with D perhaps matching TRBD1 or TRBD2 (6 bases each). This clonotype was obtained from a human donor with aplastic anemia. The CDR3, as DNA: TGTGCCAGCATCCCCGGGGGCGGATCCTACGAGCAGTACTTC. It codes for CASIPGGGSYEQYF.